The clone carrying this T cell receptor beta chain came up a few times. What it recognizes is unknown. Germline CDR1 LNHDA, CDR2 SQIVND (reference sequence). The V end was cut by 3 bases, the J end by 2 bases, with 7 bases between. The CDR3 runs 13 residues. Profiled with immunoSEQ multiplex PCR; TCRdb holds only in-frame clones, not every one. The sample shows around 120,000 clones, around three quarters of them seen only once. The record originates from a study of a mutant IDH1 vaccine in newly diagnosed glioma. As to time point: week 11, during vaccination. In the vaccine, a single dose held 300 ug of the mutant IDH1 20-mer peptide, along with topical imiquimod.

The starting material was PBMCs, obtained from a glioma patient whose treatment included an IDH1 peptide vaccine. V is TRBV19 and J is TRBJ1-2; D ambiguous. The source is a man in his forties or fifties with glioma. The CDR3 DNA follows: TGTGCCAGTAGTATTGGAGGAAACTATGGCTACACCTTC. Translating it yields CASSIGGNYGYTF.